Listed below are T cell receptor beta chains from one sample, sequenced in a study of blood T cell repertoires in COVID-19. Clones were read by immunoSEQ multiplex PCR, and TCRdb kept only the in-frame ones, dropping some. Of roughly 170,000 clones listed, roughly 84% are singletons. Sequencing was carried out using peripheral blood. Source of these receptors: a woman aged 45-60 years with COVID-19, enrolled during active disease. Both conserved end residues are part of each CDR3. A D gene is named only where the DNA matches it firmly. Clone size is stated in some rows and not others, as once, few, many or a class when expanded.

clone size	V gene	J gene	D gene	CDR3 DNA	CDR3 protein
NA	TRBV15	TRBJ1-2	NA	TGTGCCACCAGCAGACAGGGGCAGTACGGCTACACCTTC	CATSRQGQYGYTF
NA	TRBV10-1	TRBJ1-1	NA	TGCGCCAGTATCCAGGGGCAAAGACTACCCATCTCTTGGGACACTGAAGCTTTCTTT	CASIQGQRLPISWDTEAFF
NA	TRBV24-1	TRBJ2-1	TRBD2	TGTGCCACCAGTGATCCCCTAGCGGGGCAAAACAATGAGCAGTTCTTC	CATSDPLAGQNNEQFF
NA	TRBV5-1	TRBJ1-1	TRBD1	TGCGCCAGCAGCTCGACAGGGAGTACTGAAGCTTTCTTT	CASSSTGSTEAFF
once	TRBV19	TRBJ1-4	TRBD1	TGTGCCAGCAACAGGGGACGGGAAAAACTGTTTTTT	CASNRGREKLFF
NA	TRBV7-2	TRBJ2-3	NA	TGTGCCAGCAGCTTTCGGGGAGATACGCAGTATTTT	CASSFRGDTQYF
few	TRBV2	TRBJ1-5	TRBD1	TGTGCCAGCGCAGGGGGCCGTTATAGCAATCAGCCCCAGCATTTT	CASAGGRYSNQPQHF
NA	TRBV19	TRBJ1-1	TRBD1	TGTGCCAGTAAAAACCTACAGGGGGCTGAGAGATACACTGAAGCTTTCTTT	CASKNLQGAERYTEAFF
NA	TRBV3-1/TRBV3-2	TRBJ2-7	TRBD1	TGTGCCAGCAGCCAAGTTCGGACAGGGTACGAGCAGTACTTC	CASSQVRTGYEQYF
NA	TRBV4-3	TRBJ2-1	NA	TGCGCCAGCAGCCCGGCCAGAAATACTAACAATGAGCAGTTCTTC	CASSPARNTNNEQFF
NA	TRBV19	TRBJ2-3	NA	TGTGCCAGTAGTATTAGAGGGCCAGGTTACACAGATACGCAGTATTTT	CASSIRGPGYTDTQYF
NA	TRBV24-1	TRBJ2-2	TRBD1	TGTGCCACCAGTGATTCCCTCGGACAGGGGGACACCGGGGAGCTGTTTTTT	CATSDSLGQGDTGELFF
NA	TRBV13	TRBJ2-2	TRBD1	TGTGCCAGCAGCTCGACAGGGGAGGCCGGGGAGCTGTTTTTT	CASSSTGEAGELFF
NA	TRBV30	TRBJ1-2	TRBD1	TGTGCCTGGAGTGTACTCGGGACAGTTGTTACCTTC	CAWSVLGTVVTF
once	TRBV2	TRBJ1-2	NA	TGTGCCAGCAGTGAAGATACAGGGTACCCCTACACCTTC	CASSEDTGYPYTF
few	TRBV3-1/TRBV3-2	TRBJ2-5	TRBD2	TGTGCCAGCAGCCAAGAAAGCGGGGGGGCTCGAGAGACCCAGTACTTC	CASSQESGGARETQYF
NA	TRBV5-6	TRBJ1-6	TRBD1	TGTGCCAGCAGCTTGGACAGGGGGGCCTATAATTCACCCCTCCACTTT	CASSLDRGAYNSPLHF
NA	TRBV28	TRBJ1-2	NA	TGTGCCAGCAGTCCCCGGGTGAGGAACTATGGCTACACCTTC	CASSPRVRNYGYTF
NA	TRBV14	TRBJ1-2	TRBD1	TGTGCCAGCAGCGGACAGGGGGCAGTGGGCTACACCTTC	CASSGQGAVGYTF
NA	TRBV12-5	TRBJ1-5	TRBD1	TGTGCTAGTGGTCCCGGGGACAGCGTCGCCTCTTATAGCAATCAGCCCCAGCATTTT	CASGPGDSVASYSNQPQHF
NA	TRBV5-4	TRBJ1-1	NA	TGTGCCAGCAGCTTTACGGGGAACACTGAAGCTTTCTTT	CASSFTGNTEAFF
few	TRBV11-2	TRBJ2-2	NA	TGTGCCAGCAGCTTACAGGGGATTGCGAACACCGGGGAGCTGTTTTTT	CASSLQGIANTGELFF
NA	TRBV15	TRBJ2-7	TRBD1	TGTGCCACCAGCACGGGACAGGGGCCCTACGAGCAGTACTTC	CATSTGQGPYEQYF
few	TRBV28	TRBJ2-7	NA	TGTGCCAGCAGTTTAACATCGCAGCCTAGCTCCTACGAGCAGTACTTC	CASSLTSQPSSYEQYF
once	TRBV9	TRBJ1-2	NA	TGTGCCAGCAGCGTAGCTATTGCAGGAATGAACTATGGCTACACCTTC	CASSVAIAGMNYGYTF
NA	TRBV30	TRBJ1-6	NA	TGTGCCTGGAGCGGACAGAATAATTCACCCCTCCACTTT	CAWSGQNNSPLHF
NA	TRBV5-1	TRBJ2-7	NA	TGCGCCAGCAGCTTGGTTACTCAGGCCTACGAGCAGTACTTC	CASSLVTQAYEQYF
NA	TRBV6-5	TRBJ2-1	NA	TGTGCCAGCAGGGCTAACAGGGTCGTGGAGCAGTTCTTC	CASRANRVVEQFF
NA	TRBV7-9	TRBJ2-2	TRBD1	TGTGCCAGCAGCTCCCGACAGGGGGCGAACACCGGGGAGCTGTTTTTT	CASSSRQGANTGELFF
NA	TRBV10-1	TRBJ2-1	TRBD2	TGCGCCAGCAGTGAGTCCCAAGCGGGGGGCATTTCGAGATACAATGAGCAGTTCTTC	CASSESQAGGISRYNEQFF
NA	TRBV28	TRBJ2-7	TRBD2	TGTGCCAGCAGTTCGCCCGGGACTAGCGGGTCCTACGAGCAGTACTTC	CASSSPGTSGSYEQYF
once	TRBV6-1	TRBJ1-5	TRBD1	TGTGCCAGCAGTGAATTGGGGACAGGCGGTCGGCCCCAGCATTTT	CASSELGTGGRPQHF
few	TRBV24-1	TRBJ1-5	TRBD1	TGTGCCACCAGTGATTACAACGAGAGACAGGGTTCAGGTGAACAGCCCCAGCATTTT	CATSDYNERQGSGEQPQHF
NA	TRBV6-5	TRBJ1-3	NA	TGTGCCAGCAGGCAACAGAGCTCTGGAAACACCATATATTTT	CASRQQSSGNTIYF
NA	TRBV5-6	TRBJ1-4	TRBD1	TGTGCCAGCAGCGGGACAGGGGGGGTCGAAAAACTGTTTTTT	CASSGTGGVEKLFF
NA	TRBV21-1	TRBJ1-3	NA	TGTGCCACCGACCCGACAGACTCTGGAAACACCATATATTTT	CATDPTDSGNTIYF
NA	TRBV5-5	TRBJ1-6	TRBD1	TGTGCCAGCAGCGATGGACAGGGGATTTCACCCCTCCACTTT	CASSDGQGISPLHF
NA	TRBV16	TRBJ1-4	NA	TGTGCCAGCACCCCCCTGCGAAATGAAAAACTGTTTTTT	CASTPLRNEKLFF
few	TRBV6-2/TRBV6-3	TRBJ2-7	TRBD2	TGTGCCAGCAGTTCTCCGGGGGGGCCTTACGAGCAGTACTTC	CASSSPGGPYEQYF
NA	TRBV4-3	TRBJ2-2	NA	TGCGCCAGCAGCTCCGGGACTCCCAACACCGGGGAGCTGTTTTTT	CASSSGTPNTGELFF
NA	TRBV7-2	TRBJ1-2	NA	TGTGCCAGCAGCCCGGAGGAGGGGAAGGGCTATGGCTACACCTTC	CASSPEEGKGYGYTF
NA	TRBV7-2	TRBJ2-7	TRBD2	TGTGCCAGCAGCACGGGACTAGCGGGGGGCCCTCGGTACTTC	CASSTGLAGGPRYF
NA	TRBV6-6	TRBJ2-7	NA	TGTGCCAGCAGAGGCTCGTCATCGACTCTGGGCTACGAGCAGTACTTC	CASRGSSSTLGYEQYF
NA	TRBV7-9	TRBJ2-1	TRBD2	TGTGCCAGCAGCTTGTCTAGCGGGGGGCGCAATGAGCAGTTCTTC	CASSLSSGGRNEQFF
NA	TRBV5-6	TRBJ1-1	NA	TGTGCCAGCAGCTTTGGACAATTGAACACTGAAGCTTTCTTT	CASSFGQLNTEAFF
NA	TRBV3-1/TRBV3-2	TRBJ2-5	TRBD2	TGTGCCAGCAGCCAATCCGGGACTAGCGGGGGAAAGACCCAGTACTTC	CASSQSGTSGGKTQYF
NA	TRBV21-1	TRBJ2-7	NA	TGTGCCAGCATCGGGACTAGTTCCCCCTACGAGCAGTACTTC	CASIGTSSPYEQYF
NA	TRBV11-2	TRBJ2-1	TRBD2	TGTGCCAGCAGCGGGACTAGCGTTGGGAATGAGCAGTTCTTC	CASSGTSVGNEQFF
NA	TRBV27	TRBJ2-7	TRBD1	TGTGCCAGCGCCCCCGGGACAGCGTACGAGCAGTACTTC	CASAPGTAYEQYF